Presented here are 4 T cell receptor beta chains from one specimen sequenced in a study of blood T cell repertoires in COVID-19 (dated by TCRdb to the early 2020s). Library generation was performed with the immunoSEQ multiplex PCR assay. TCRdb's version of the immuneACCESS table is confined to in-frame rearrangements and falls short of the full clone set. An unresolved V gene accounts for under half of the shortfall where checked; the remainder is of unknown origin. The sample data list roughly 210,000 clones, and around nine tenths of these were observed just once. 7.2% of the sample lies in the top ten. Specimen: PBMCs or T cells enriched from blood (not recorded which). The receptor set was obtained from a man aged 25-40 years in a cohort exposed to, infected with or recovered from COVID-19 (not recorded which).

The rearrangement uses TRBV9 and TRBJ2-7; 15 nucleotides match TRBD2. The CDR3 runs to 15 residues. Germline assignment: CDR1 SGDLS and CDR2 YYNGEE. The ends lost 4 bases at V and 7 bases at J; junction bases unmatched: 6. CDR3 protein: CASSFTGTSGREQYF. In DNA, the CDR3 is TGTGCCAGCAGCTTTACCGGGACTAGCGGGAGGGAGCAGTACTTC.

In this sample, this clone turned up once. The chain uses TRBV6-4 and TRBJ2-3; the D gene is possibly TRBD2 (6 bases). Germline V gene data show CDR1 as MRHNA and CDR2 as SNTAGT. Trimming removed 2 bases at V and 1 base at J, with 10 bases between. CDR3 length equals 15 residues. The CDR3 sequence is CASSDRVAGTDTQYF. The CDR3 DNA is TGTGCCAGCAGTGACCGGGTAGCGGGCACAGATACGCAGTATTTT.

The chain is built from TRBV7-3 and TRBJ2-3, with no clear D. The V end was cut by 1 base, the J end by 2 bases, with 10 bases between. Germline V lookup: CDR1 SGHTA, CDR2 FQGTGA. The CDR3 is made up of 15 amino acids. The CDR3 nucleotides read TGTGCCAGCAGCTTAAATGGCCCTTTCACAGATACGCAGTATTTT. Encoded protein: CASSLNGPFTDTQYF.

The V gene is TRBV7-3, the J gene TRBJ1-1; 7 bases are shared with TRBD1. The length of the CDR3 is 14 residues. Germline lookup yields CDR1 SGHTA and CDR2 FQGTGA. V was clipped by 5 bases and J by 0 bases; unmatched bases: 3. In nucleotides, the CDR3 is TGTGCCAGCAGCCCGGGACAGATGAACACTGAAGCTTTCTTT. Protein sequence: CASSPGQMNTEAFF.